This passage covers 8 T cell receptor beta chains from one sample sequenced in a study of shared clonotypes between healthy human individuals. TCRdb's table, derived via immunoSEQ multiplex PCR, lists solely in-frame clones and lacks some. This table has roughly 2.5 million clones, roughly 92% appearing once. The sequenced material came from naive CD4+ T cells sorted from blood. As for subset: CD45RA+ positively selected. The receptors come from a man aged 18 to 30 in good health.

This chain joins TRBV7-6 and TRBJ2-1, with 14 bases that match TRBD2. V lost 1 base and J lost 0; bases outside the gene matches: 5. The CDR3 loop spans 19 amino acids. Looked up from germline, CDR1 is SGHVS and CDR2 is FNYEAQ. CDR3 loop: CASSLGLAGGLSSYNEQFF. The CDR3 region has the DNA TGTGCCAGCAGCTTAGGACTAGCGGGGGGGTTAAGCTCCTACAATGAGCAGTTCTTC.

The chain employs TRBV6-1 and TRBJ2-3, with D hard to call. Trimming took off 8 bases at V and 6 bases at J, with 12 bases between the two ends. CDR3 length equals 12 residues. Germline V gives CDR1 MNHNS, CDR2 SASEGT. The CDR3 DNA is TGTGCCAGCGATCAAAATGTTGATACGCAGTATTTT. It yields the protein CASDQNVDTQYF.

The chain couples TRBV1 to TRBJ1-2. TRBV1 is tagged as a pseudogene. The CDR3 length is 12 residues. The CDR3 DNA is TGCACCAGCAGCCAGGGGCCGGGGGGCTACACCTTC. Amino acid sequence: CTSSQGPGGYTF.

V is TRBV6-5 and J is TRBJ2-7; 8 nucleotides align to TRBD1. CDR3 length: 15 residues. Germline values: CDR1 MNHEY, CDR2 SVGAGI. V shed 0 bases, J shed 6 bases, and the junction held 7 bases outside the gene matches. CDR3 in DNA: TGTGCCAGCAGTTACTCCCCGACAGGGGCAGGCGAGCAGTACTTC. Translation: CASSYSPTGAGEQYF.

This clone was recorded a few times. The chain uses TRBV2 and TRBJ1-1; D unresolved. Germline-derived CDR1 and CDR2 are SNHLY and FYNNEI. This CDR3 has 12 residues. Trimming removed 6 bases at V and 1 base at J, with 6 bases between. The CDR3 DNA reads as TGTGCCAGCAGGCACTGGAACACTGAAGCTTTCTTT. Translating gives CASRHWNTEAFF. Filled out from reference TRBV2 and TRBJ1-1, the complete variable domain reads EPEVTQTPSHQVTQMGQEVILRCVPISNHLYFYWYRQILGQKVEFLVSFYNNEISEKSEIFDDQFSVERPDGSNFTLKIRSTKLEDSAMYFCASRHWNTEAFFGQGTRLTVV.

A word on this clone: The sample holds other DNA sequences that translate to the same CDR3. V usage is TRBV6-5 and J usage is TRBJ2-7; the match to TRBD1 covers 8 bases. The length of the CDR3 is 15 residues. V was clipped by 0 bases and J by 3 bases; unmatched bases: 4. Germline V gene sequence: CDR1 MNHEY, CDR2 SVGAGI. The CDR3 coding sequence is TGTGCCAGCAGTTACTCGGGGACAGGATTCTACGAGCAGTACTTC. It specifies CASSYSGTGFYEQYF.

V gene TRBV7-8 combines with J gene TRBJ2-5; TRBD2 is a possible D gene (7 bases). The CDR3 runs to 19 residues. V was clipped by 3 bases and J by 2 bases, with 25 bases between them. Germline loops: CDR1 SGHVS, CDR2 FQNEAQ. The chain's CDR3 is CASSFPPGGEFDAQETQYF. Here the CDR3 DNA reads TGTGCCAGCAGCTTCCCCCCGGGGGGCGAGTTTGATGCTCAAGAGACCCAGTACTTC.

This clone was seen only once. The identical CDR3 is also encoded by other nucleotide sequences in the sample. Here the CDR3 reads CSVEQGQETQYF. CDR3 DNA sequence: TGCAGCGTTGAGCAGGGTCAAGAGACCCAGTACTTC. The J gene is TRBJ2-5, the V gene TRBV29-1, with D perhaps matching TRBD1 (5 bases). Deletions cut 3 bases from V and 2 bases from J, with 7 bases between. The CDR3 is 12 residues long. Germline values: CDR1 SQVTM, CDR2 ANQGSEA.